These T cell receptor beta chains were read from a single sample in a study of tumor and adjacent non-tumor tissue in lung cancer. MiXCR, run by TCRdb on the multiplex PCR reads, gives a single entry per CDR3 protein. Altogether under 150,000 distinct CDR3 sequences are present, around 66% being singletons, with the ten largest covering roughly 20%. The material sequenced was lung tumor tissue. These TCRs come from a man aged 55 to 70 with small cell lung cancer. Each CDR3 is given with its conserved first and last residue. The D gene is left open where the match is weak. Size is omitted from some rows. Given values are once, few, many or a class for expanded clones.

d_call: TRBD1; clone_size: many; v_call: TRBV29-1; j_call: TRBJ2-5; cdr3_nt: TGCAGCGTTCCGGGACAGGGGGTCGAGACCCAGTACTTC; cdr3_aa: CSVPGQGVETQYF
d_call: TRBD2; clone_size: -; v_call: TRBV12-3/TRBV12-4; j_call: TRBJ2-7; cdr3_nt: TGTGCCAGCAGTTTAAGGAGTGGGACAGGACTAGCGGGAGATCGGATCTACGAACAGTACTTC; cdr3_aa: CASSLRSGTGLAGDRIYEQYF
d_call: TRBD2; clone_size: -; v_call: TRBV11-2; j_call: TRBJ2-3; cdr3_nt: TGTGTCAGCAGCCGACTAGCGGAAGGCGCAGATACGCAGTATTTT; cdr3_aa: CVSSRLAEGADTQYF
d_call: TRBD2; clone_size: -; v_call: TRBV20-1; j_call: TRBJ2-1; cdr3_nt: TGTAATGCTGGGACCCGGGAGGATGAGCAGTTCTTC; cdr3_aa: CNAGTREDEQFF
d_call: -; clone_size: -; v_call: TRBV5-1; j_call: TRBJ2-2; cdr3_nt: TGCGCCAGCACCCCTCACCAGCAGAAAACCACCGGGAAGCTGTTTTTT; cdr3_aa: CASTPHQQKTTGKLFF
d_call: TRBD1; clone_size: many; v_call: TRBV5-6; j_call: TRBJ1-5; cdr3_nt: TGTGCCAGCAGCACCCACCTCCGAACAGGGGTGCATCAGCCCCAGCATTTT; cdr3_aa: CASSTHLRTGVHQPQHF
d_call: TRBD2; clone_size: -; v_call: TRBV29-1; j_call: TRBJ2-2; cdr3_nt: TGCAGCGTTGAAACTAGCGTGAGAAAAACCGGGGAGCTGTTTTTT; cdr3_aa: CSVETSVRKTGELFF
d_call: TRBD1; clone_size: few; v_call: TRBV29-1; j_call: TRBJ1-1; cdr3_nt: TGCAGTGTCTCCTCAGGGACAGCCGAGTCAGCTTTCTTT; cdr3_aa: CSVSSGTAESAFF
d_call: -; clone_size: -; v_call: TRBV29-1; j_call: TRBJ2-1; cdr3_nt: TGCAGCGTTGAAGACACTGGGGCGTCAATAGTCCCCTCCTACAATGAGCAGTTCTTC; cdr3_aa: CSVEDTGASIVPSYNEQFF
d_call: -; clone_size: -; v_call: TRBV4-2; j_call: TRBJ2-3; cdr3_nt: TGTGCCAGCAGCCAAGCGGTGGGCGACACAGATACGCAGTATTTT; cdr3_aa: CASSQAVGDTDTQYF
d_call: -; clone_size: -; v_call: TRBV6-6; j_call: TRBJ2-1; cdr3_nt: TGTGCCAGCAGTATAGCGTGGCGGGGTGAGCAGTCCTTC; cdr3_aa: CASSIAWRGEQSF
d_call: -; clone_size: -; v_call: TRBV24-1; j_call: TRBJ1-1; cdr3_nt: TGTGCCACCAGTGATTTCGGCACGTATACTGAAGCTTCCTTT; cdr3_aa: CATSDFGTYTEASF
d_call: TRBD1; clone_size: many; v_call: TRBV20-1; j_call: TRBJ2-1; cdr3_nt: TGCAGTGCTGGGAGTCTACAGACAGGGATTTTTGAGCAGTTCTTC; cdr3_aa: CSAGSLQTGIFEQFF
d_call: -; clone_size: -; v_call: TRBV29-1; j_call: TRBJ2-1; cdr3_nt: TGCAGCATGTACGAGAGGGTCAATGAGCAGTTCTTC; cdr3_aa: CSMYERVNEQFF
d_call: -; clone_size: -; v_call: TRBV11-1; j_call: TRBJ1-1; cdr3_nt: TGTGTCAGCAGCGTCACCAGAGGGGCTGAAGCTTTCTTT; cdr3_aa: CVSSVTRGAEAFF
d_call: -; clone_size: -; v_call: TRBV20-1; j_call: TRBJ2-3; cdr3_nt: TGCAGTGCTAGAAATGACAGAAGCACAGATACGCAGTATTTT; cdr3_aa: CSARNDRSTDTQYF